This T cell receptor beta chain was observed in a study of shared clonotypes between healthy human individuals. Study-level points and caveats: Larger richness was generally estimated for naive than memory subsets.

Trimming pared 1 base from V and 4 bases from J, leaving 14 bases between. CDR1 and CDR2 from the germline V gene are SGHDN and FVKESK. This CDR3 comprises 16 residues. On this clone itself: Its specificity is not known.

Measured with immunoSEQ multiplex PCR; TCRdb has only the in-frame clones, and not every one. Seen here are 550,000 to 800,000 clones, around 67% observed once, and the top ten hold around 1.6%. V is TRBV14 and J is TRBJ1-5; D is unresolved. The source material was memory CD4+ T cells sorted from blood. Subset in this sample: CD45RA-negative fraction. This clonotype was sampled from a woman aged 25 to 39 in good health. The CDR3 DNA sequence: TGTGCCAGCAGCCAAGCTTTTATAGCCGGGAATCAGCCCCAGCATTTT. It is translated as CASSQAFIAGNQPQHF.